Sequencing of this T cell receptor (beta chain) was carried out in a study of Ad26.COV2.S vaccination and SARS-CoV-2 variants. General observations from the study: The TCR-based breadth and depth measures might underestimate overall T cell responses. Relative to placebo recipients, vaccine recipients exhibited elevated spike-specific TCR breadth.

This table comes from immunoSEQ multiplex PCR, and its TCRdb copy is limited to in-frame clones, with some not included. Of about half a million clones listed, 70% to 90% are singletons. Treatment given: around 19 received Ad26.COV2.S at low or high dose, single or two shots; a few received placebo; per-sample allocation not given. All samples were drawn on day 63, counting from the first vaccine or placebo injection. In the vaccine, an Ad26 vector expressed the SARS-CoV-2 spike of the Wuhan strain. The CDR3 has 13 amino acids. Between the trimmed V and J ends, which lost 0 bases and 7 bases, there was a span of 8 bases. Looked up from germline, CDR1 is SGDLS and CDR2 is YYNGEE. This clone was counted a few times. The antigen is undetermined.

The chain has TRBV9 and TRBJ1-3; possible D gene TRBD1, 5 bases. Specimen: peripheral blood, collected in a trial of Ad26.COV2.S vaccine versus placebo. This receptor was obtained from a person aged 18 to 65 who received the Ad26.COV2.S COVID-19 vaccine or a placebo. The CDR3 nucleotides are TGTGCCAGCAGCGTAGAGGGGACCAACACCATATATTTT. Residues: CASSVEGTNTIYF.